This T cell receptor (beta chain) is drawn from a study of response to subunit inactivated influenza vaccine (dated by TCRdb to the late 2010s). The study in broad terms: The study used deep quantitative T cell receptor repertoire profiling to track responses to a trivalent subunit inactivated influenza vaccine.

The library was produced with RT-PCR. TCRdb records Illumina HiSeq 2500 as the sequencer. TCRdb took the public reads, trimmed them with fastp at Q25, ran MiXCR for clone calling and kept in-frame beta chains. A single entry per CDR3 protein holds the most common genes and DNA from its merged rows. This sample is represented by more than 250,000 distinct CDR3 sequences; 21% of them were singletons. The leading ten clones occupy roughly 10% of the sample. On the study overall, not on this receptor specifically: The authors proposed that each seasonal influenza vaccination may bring in only a limited number of new T cells.

This clonotype appeared a few times. Its cognate antigen has yet to be identified. Base qualities were left out, and no much larger clone turns up one base away. Via the germline V gene, CDR1 is MNHEY and CDR2 SVGAGI. Taken from cysteine to phenylalanine, the CDR3 has 15 residues. Just the 45-base CDR3 DNA is kept, in frame starting at base 1. Trimming takes 2 bases off V and 4 bases off J; junction bases not matched to a gene: 6. The receptor comes from a man between 50 and 75 years old who received an inactivated influenza vaccine. Donor details come from another sample of the same person, matched by shared clones. The sequencing here drew on PBMCs from blood, taken around 22 months after vaccination. The chain uses TRBV6-5 and TRBJ1-2, and TRBD1 aligns with 8 junction nucleotides. The DNA is as follows: TGTGCCAGCAGTTACGGGACAGGCCAATTCTATGGCTACACCTTC. This sequence encodes CASSYGTGQFYGYTF.